The entry below gives a single TCR beta chain sequence along with its context. The sample belongs to a study of blood T cell repertoires in COVID-19. Whole-study context: Acute and convalescent COVID-19 specimens originated in the United States, Italy and Spain. PBMCs, B-cell-depleted T cells, or T cells were the source of the cDNA or gDNA that made up the material.

Original data processing: Amplification from reference gene primers served as the basis for estimated nucleated cell counts. Produced via immunoSEQ multiplex PCR; TCRdb's table is partial and in-frame only. V and J calls and clone size are given by that table; D and trimming were obtained from the DNA. The sample includes about 87,000 clones, roughly 84% seen only once; the top ten take 4.5% to 6%. This clonotype was sampled from a woman over 75 with acute or convalescent COVID-19. Sequencing input: peripheral blood.

The CDR3 loop is CASSGWSNQPQHF. CDR3 bases: TGTGCCAGCAGCGGGTGGAGCAATCAGCCCCAGCATTTT. The gene calls are TRBV12-3 or TRBV12-4 and TRBJ1-5, with no clear D. The V gene lost 6 bases and the J gene lost 1 base, with 7 bases spanning the gap. The CDR3 runs to 13 residues.